One and the same sample provided the 32 T cell receptor beta chains below, sequenced in a study of T cells in Graves' hyperthyroidism and ophthalmopathy. RNA transcripts provided the source from which TCR beta CDR3 regions were amplified. The HTBI primer set drove a first-round RT-PCR of the TCR CDR3. In TCRdb, the multiplex PCR reads were re-called with MiXCR into one record per CDR3 protein. The repertoire has under 300,000 distinct CDR3 sequences, roughly 14% of them found once; the top ten carry about an eighth. The sequencing sample was made of blood. The receptors were sampled from a woman between 40 and 50 years old with Graves' hyperthyroidism that later progressed to Graves' ophthalmopathy.

This clonotype was seen ten or more times. This chain uses TRBV28 with TRBJ1-4; 8 bases agree with TRBD1. This CDR3 has 16 amino acids. V shed 2 bases, J shed 5 bases, and the junction held 7 bases outside the gene matches. Germline V gene lookup returns CDR1 MDHEN and CDR2 SYDVKM. The CDR3 protein is CASSLVWTGRNEKLFF. The CDR3 region has the DNA TGTGCCAGCAGTTTAGTATGGACAGGGAGGAATGAAAAACTGTTTTTT.

This clonotype has a count of ten or more. V gene TRBV28 combines with J gene TRBJ2-2; D is undetermined. This CDR3 region has 13 residues. The germline gives CDR1 MDHEN, CDR2 SYDVKM. V lost 0 bases to trimming and J lost 6 bases, with 5 bases between them. The CDR3 bases are TGTGCCAGCAGTTTATGGGTTGCCGGGGAGCTGTTTTTT. This gives the protein CASSLWVAGELFF.

This clonotype was detected many times. J is TRBJ2-1 and V is TRBV12-5; D unresolved. V lost 2 bases and J 10 bases, leaving 12 bases between the germline ends. CDR3 length: 13 amino acids. Germline lookup yields CDR1 LGHNT and CDR2 FRNRAP. The CDR3: CASGLLQNSEQFF. The DNA of the CDR3 is TGTGCTAGTGGTTTGCTTCAAAACTCGGAGCAGTTCTTC.

This clonotype was observed at least ten times. This chain connects TRBV6-1 to TRBJ2-1; TRBD2 aligns across 14 bases. This CDR3 contains 15 residues. J gave up 9 bases and V 5 bases, and 6 bases lay outside the gene matches. CDR1 is MNHNS, CDR2 SASEGT, per germline. The CDR3 sequence: CASSWTSGRSGEQFF. The CDR3 region has the DNA TGTGCCAGCAGTTGGACTAGCGGGAGGTCCGGTGAGCAGTTCTTC.

This clonotype has a count of ten or more. The rearrangement uses TRBV28 and TRBJ2-7, with D possibly being TRBD2 (5 bases). Looked up from germline, CDR1 is MDHEN and CDR2 is SYDVKM. The V and J ends lost 8 bases and 4 bases respectively, with 18 bases between them. The CDR3 loop spans 14 amino acids. The CDR3 coding sequence is TGTGCCAGCCGCAGCGACTACCCAACTTACGAGCAGTACTTC. Its protein is CASRSDYPTYEQYF.

The rearrangement uses TRBV27 and TRBJ2-7, with D perhaps TRBD1 or TRBD2 (5 bases each). The germline gives CDR1 MNHEY, CDR2 SMNVEV (reference sequence). V gave up 8 bases and J gave up 4 bases, with 12 bases separating them. This CDR3 spans 12 amino acids. The CDR3 region is CASGTVRYEQYF. The CDR3 DNA is TGTGCCAGCGGGACGGTGCGATACGAGCAGTACTTC.

In this sample, this clonotype turned up many times. CDR3 amino acids: CASTRGNYGYTF. In nucleotides, the CDR3 is TGTGCCAGCACGCGGGGGAACTATGGCTACACCTTC. J is TRBJ1-2 and V is TRBV6-2 or TRBV6-3; possible D gene TRBD1, 5 bases. V dropped 7 bases and J dropped 2 bases, with 8 bases sitting between them. Looked up from germline, CDR1 is MNHEY and CDR2 is SVGEGT. The CDR3 extends over 12 amino acids.

The V and J genes are TRBV6-5 and TRBJ1-3; D is undetermined. The germline CDR1 and CDR2 sequences are MNHEY and SVGAGI. Trimming pared 0 bases from V and 0 bases from J, leaving 3 bases between. The CDR3 runs to 14 residues. CDR3 sequence: CASSYSHSGNTIYF. CDR3 nucleotide sequence: TGTGCCAGCAGTTACTCGCACTCTGGAAACACCATATATTTT.

This chain connects TRBV3-1 to TRBJ1-2; D is uncertain. V lost 4 bases and J lost 3, with 12 bases in between. CDR3 length: 14 residues. CDR1 is LGHDT and CDR2 is YNNKEL in the germline V gene (reference sequence). For the CDR3, the DNA is TGTGCCAGCAGCCCCAAGGGTTACGACTATGGCTACACCTTC. It encodes CASSPKGYDYGYTF.

About this clonotype itself: Sequence at one end of the junction differs from germline and may be a read error. The chain recombines TRBV28 with TRBJ2-6; no definite D call. This CDR3 comprises 17 residues. From germline, CDR1 is MDHEN and CDR2 SYDVKM. CDR3 bases: TGTGCCTGCAGTTTATCATACTCGGCCGCTGGGGCCAACGTCCTGACTTTC. This codes for CACSLSYSAAGANVLTF.

This clonotype was counted many times. The gene calls are TRBV11-2 and TRBJ2-2; D is undetermined. The CDR3 consists of 13 residues. Germline CDR1 is SGHAT and CDR2 is FQNNGV. The V and J ends lost 5 bases and 3 bases respectively, with 7 bases between them. As DNA, the CDR3 is TGTGCCAGCAGCCTCGGCCACACCGGGGAGCTGTTTTTT. Protein product: CASSLGHTGELFF.

This clonotype was recorded at least ten times. This chain joins TRBV10-1 and TRBJ1-1; TRBD1 matches at 9 bases. This CDR3 is 13 amino acids long. Per germline, CDR1 WNHNN and CDR2 SYGVQD (reference sequence). The junction had 2 bases not matched to a gene; V was cut back by 5 bases and J by 4 bases. The CDR3 reads CASSYRGPTEAFF. The CDR3 DNA follows: TGCGCCAGCAGTTACAGGGGGCCCACTGAAGCTTTCTTT.

This clonotype has ten or more counts. The rearrangement uses TRBV19 and TRBJ1-4; D is ambiguous. The CDR3 extends over 12 amino acids. Germline values: CDR1 LNHDA, CDR2 SQIVND (reference sequence). Trimming took 7 bases from V and 0 from J, leaving 3 bases between them. The CDR3 protein is CASTTTNEKLFF. CDR3 DNA: TGTGCCAGTACCACAACTAATGAAAAACTGTTTTTT.

The rearrangement joins TRBV7-9 to TRBJ2-1; TRBD2 matches 11 bases. In germline, CDR1 is SEHNR, CDR2 FQNEAQ (reference sequence). J gave up 3 bases and V 4 bases, and 23 bases lay outside the gene matches. This CDR3 is 22 amino acids long. CDR3 sequence: CASSSGISGRAVRRVNYNEQFF. In DNA, the CDR3 is TGTGCCAGCAGCTCCGGGATTAGCGGGAGGGCCGTTCGTCGTGTAAACTACAATGAGCAGTTCTTC.

This clonotype was counted many times. The rearrangement uses TRBV28 and TRBJ1-6, with D unresolved. The CDR3 runs to 15 residues. CDR1 and CDR2 (germline): MDHEN, SYDVKM. V lost 5 bases and J 0 bases, leaving 8 bases between the germline ends. Written as DNA, the CDR3 is TGTGCCAGCAGTAGCAGGAGCTCCTATAATTCACCCCTCCACTTT. Translating gives CASSSRSSYNSPLHF. The full variable domain, completed using reference TRBV28 and TRBJ1-6, is DVKVTQSSRYLVKRTGEKVFLECVQDMDHENMFWYRQDPGLGLRLIYFSYDVKMKEKGDIPEGYSVSREKKERFSLILESASTNQTSMYLCASSSRSSYNSPLHFGNGTRLTVT.

V and J are TRBV4-2 and TRBJ2-7; 8 nucleotides line up with TRBD2. Germline V gives CDR1 LGHNA, CDR2 YNFKEQ. This CDR3 has 16 residues. The V segment lost 0 bases and the J segment 3 bases; nucleotides outside the gene matches: 7. The CDR3: CASSQDWEREYYEQYF. The DNA of the CDR3 is TGTGCCAGCAGCCAAGATTGGGAGCGGGAGTACTACGAGCAGTACTTC.

This clonotype was seen only a few times. The rearrangement joins TRBV15 to TRBJ2-5; TRBD2 aligns across 8 bases. The length of the CDR3 is 14 residues. In germline, CDR1 is LNHNV, CDR2 YYDKDF (reference sequence). Trimming cost V 1 base and J 5 bases; bases outside gene matches: 3. For the CDR3, the DNA is TGTGCCACCAGCAGAGCCGGCGGGAGGGAGACCCAGTACTTC. It encodes CATSRAGGRETQYF.

This clonotype was seen at least ten times. V and J are TRBV5-1 and TRBJ2-2; possible D gene TRBD1, 5 bases. Germline CDR1 SGHRS, CDR2 YFSETQ. V gave up 2 bases and J gave up 2 bases, with 13 bases separating them. The CDR3 totals 16 residues. The DNA of the CDR3 is TGCGCCAGCAGCTTTTTGGTGGGGCAAAACACCGGGGAGCTGTTTTTT. Its protein product is CASSFLVGQNTGELFF. Full variable domain (outside the CDR3, taken from reference TRBV5-1 and TRBJ2-2): KAGVTQTPRYLIKTRGQQVTLSCSPISGHRSVSWYQQTPGQGLQFLFEYFSETQRNKGNFPGRFSGRQFSNSRSEMNVSTLELGDSALYLCASSFLVGQNTGELFFGEGSRLTVL.

This clonotype has only a few counts. J is TRBJ1-1 and V is TRBV5-1, with TRBD1 as a possible D gene (6 bases). The CDR3 is 13 amino acids. Per germline, CDR1 SGHRS and CDR2 YFSETQ. The germline V and J ends were trimmed by 0 bases and 7 bases, with 10 bases remaining between them. The chain's CDR3 is CASSLDQGLEAFF. The CDR3 DNA is TGCGCCAGCAGCTTGGATCAGGGGCTTGAAGCTTTCTTT.

This clonotype was observed at least ten times. This CDR3 reads CASSLGGKNTEAFF. CDR3 nucleotide sequence: TGTGCCAGCAGCTTAGGTGGGAAGAACACTGAAGCTTTCTTT. This chain links TRBV7-2 with TRBJ1-1; D not certain. The germline V and J ends were trimmed by 1 base and 1 base, with 7 bases remaining between them. The germline V gene encodes CDR1 SGHTA and CDR2 FQGNSA. CDR3 size: 14 residues.

The chain uses TRBV9 and TRBJ2-2; no definite D call. The V and J ends lost 5 bases and 6 bases respectively, with 11 bases between them. Germline CDR1 is SGDLS and CDR2 is YYNGEE. CDR3 size: 13 residues. The CDR3 coding sequence is TGTGCCAGCAGTAGCCTAGAGGCCGGGGAGCTGTTTTTT. Translating it yields CASSSLEAGELFF.

The chain recombines TRBV12-3 or TRBV12-4 with TRBJ2-7; D not resolved. V lost 4 bases and J 1 base, leaving 14 bases between the germline ends. This CDR3 is 15 amino acids long. CDR3 amino acids: CASSSQRTGSYEQYF. As DNA, the CDR3 is TGTGCCAGCAGTTCCCAGCGTACGGGTTCCTACGAGCAGTACTTC.

This clonotype was counted many times. The chain couples TRBV30 to TRBJ1-1; no clear D. The CDR3 consists of 14 residues. Between the trimmed V and J ends, which lost 2 bases and 1 base, there was a span of 11 bases. The V gene's germline CDR1 is GTSNPN and CDR2 SVGIG (reference sequence). The CDR3 bases are TGTGCCTGGAGTCCTGAAGTTGGGAACACTGAAGCTTTCTTT. It yields the protein CAWSPEVGNTEAFF. The full variable domain, with the rest looked up from reference TRBV30 and TRBJ1-1, is SQTIHQWPATLVQPVGSPLSLECTVEGTSNPNLYWYRQAAGRGLQLLFYSVGIGQISSEVPQNLSASRPQDRQFILSSKKLLLSDSGFYLCAWSPEVGNTEAFFGQGTRLTVV.

This clonotype has a handful of counts. V gene TRBV10-1 combines with J gene TRBJ1-1; 8 nucleotides match TRBD1. The ends lost 9 bases at V and 5 bases at J; junction bases unmatched: 11. Germline V gene lookup returns CDR1 WNHNN and CDR2 SYGVQD (reference sequence). This CDR3 contains 14 residues. The CDR3 spells CASSHGQGRTEAFF. CDR3 DNA sequence: TGCGCCAGTTCGCACGGACAGGGAAGGACTGAAGCTTTCTTT.

This clonotype was seen many times. The chain recombines TRBV19 with TRBJ1-5; the D gene is possibly TRBD1 (5 bases). CDR1 and CDR2 from the germline V gene are LNHDA and SQIVND (reference sequence). V gave up 6 bases and J gave up 0 bases, with 12 bases separating them. CDR3 length: 15 residues. The CDR3 region has the DNA TGTGCCAGTAGGTTGGGACTCCATAGCAATCAGCCCCAGCATTTT. It is translated as CASRLGLHSNQPQHF.

This clonotype was seen many times. V is TRBV29-1 and J is TRBJ2-4, with D perhaps TRBD1 or TRBD2 (5 bases each). The V end was cut by 4 bases, the J end by 6 bases, with 19 bases between. From germline, CDR1 is SQVTM and CDR2 ANQGSEA. The CDR3 is 15 residues long. CDR3 in DNA: TGCAGCGTTGCGGGGACCGCCGAGCTAGGAAACATTCAGTACTTC. Protein product: CSVAGTAELGNIQYF.

This clonotype has more than one count but fewer than ten. J is TRBJ1-1 and V is TRBV5-6; D gene ambiguous. The germline CDR1 and CDR2 sequences are SGHDT and YYEEEE. Trimming took off 0 bases at V and 7 bases at J, with 7 bases between the two ends. This CDR3 comprises 12 residues. CDR3 in amino acids: CASSLAGSEAFF. In nucleotides, the CDR3 is TGTGCCAGCAGCTTGGCCGGTAGTGAAGCTTTCTTT.

Ten or more counts support this clonotype. The rearrangement links TRBV7-2 to TRBJ2-1; TRBD1 matches 8 bases. CDR3 length: 14 residues. Germline loops: CDR1 SGHTA, CDR2 FQGNSA. Losses at the gene ends were 5 bases for V and 6 bases for J; bases not matched to a gene: 6. CDR3 sequence: CASSPTGTGNEQFF. CDR3 DNA sequence: TGTGCCAGCAGCCCTACCGGGACAGGCAATGAGCAGTTCTTC. Full variable domain (remainder filled in from reference TRBV7-2 and TRBJ2-1): GAGVSQSPSNKVTEKGKDVELRCDPISGHTALYWYRQSLGQGLEFLIYFQGNSAPDKSGLPSDRFSAERTGGSVSTLTIQRTQQEDSAVYLCASSPTGTGNEQFFGPGTRLTVL.

This chain connects TRBV29-1 to TRBJ2-3, with a tentative D call TRBD2 (5 bases). Between the trimmed V and J ends, which lost 2 bases and 4 bases, there was a span of 7 bases. This CDR3 comprises 12 residues. Germline V gives CDR1 SQVTM, CDR2 ANQGSEA. CDR3 in amino acids: CSVEKGADTQYF. CDR3 DNA: TGCAGCGTTGAAAAGGGAGCAGATACGCAGTATTTT.

Remarks on this clonotype: A much more abundant neighbour one base away suggests this may be a read error. The chain has TRBV27 and TRBJ2-2; D call uncertain. The CDR3 spans 13 residues. Germline CDR1 and CDR2: MNHEY and SMNVEV (reference sequence). The V and J ends lost 11 bases and 2 bases respectively, with 12 bases between them. Written as DNA, the CDR3 is TGTGCCGGCCGGGCCGCAAACACCGGGGAGCTGTTTTTT. Encoded protein: CAGRAANTGELFF.

This clonotype has ten or more counts. The rearrangement links TRBV19 to TRBJ2-7; TRBD1 matches at 8 bases. CDR1 and CDR2 from the germline V gene are LNHDA and SQIVND (reference sequence). This CDR3 has 13 amino acids. V shed 10 bases, J shed 2 bases, and the junction held 7 bases outside the gene matches. CDR3 sequence reads: CATGTGETYEQYF. The CDR3 bases are TGTGCCACCGGGACAGGCGAAACCTACGAGCAGTACTTC.

This clonotype occurred many times. The chain employs TRBV20-1 and TRBJ2-1, with 9 bases identical to TRBD2. CDR3 size: 15 residues. From germline, CDR1 is DFQATT and CDR2 SNEGSKA (reference sequence). The CDR3 nucleotides are TGCAGCGTCAGCGGGAGGTCCAGCTCCTACAATGAGCAGTTCTTC. Amino acids: CSVSGRSSSYNEQFF.